One and the same sample provided the 22 T cell receptor beta chains below, sequenced in a study of CD8 T cells in Susac syndrome. Reverse transcription of about 0.5 to 1 ug RNA was performed with random hexamers. TCRdb passed the immunoSEQ multiplex PCR reads through MiXCR, listing each CDR3 protein once. The table has some 300,000 distinct CDR3 sequences, around 89% seen once. The sample consisted of CD8+ T cells from PBMCs. These receptors all come from a human donor with multiple sclerosis.

This chain links TRBV7-2 with TRBJ2-1, with 7 bases fitting TRBD2. This CDR3 contains 15 residues. The ends lost 3 bases at V and 8 bases at J; junction bases unmatched: 10. The V gene's germline CDR1 is SGHTA and CDR2 FQGNSA. This CDR3 is CASSFIGLGDDEQFF. CDR3 nucleotides: TGTGCCAGCAGCTTTATTGGACTAGGGGACGATGAGCAGTTCTTC.

This clonotype was seen more than once but under ten times. The V call is TRBV5-1, the J call TRBJ1-1; D is perhaps TRBD1 (6 bases). The CDR3 is 14 amino acids. Per germline, CDR1 SGHRS and CDR2 YFSETQ. The V end lost 0 bases, the J end lost 3 bases, and 9 bases lay between the germline ends. CDR3 in amino acids: CASSLAQGYTEAFF. CDR3 in DNA: TGCGCCAGCAGCTTGGCTCAGGGGTACACTGAAGCTTTCTTT.

The chain recombines TRBV23-1 with TRBJ2-7; TRBD2 matches 10 bases. TRBV23-1 is an ORF for which the function is uncertain. The V and J ends lost 2 bases and 4 bases, in that order; junction bases with no gene match: 17. CDR3 length equals 19 residues. The CDR3 here is CASSQASRLRAGGVYEQYF. CDR3 in DNA: TGCGCCAGCAGTCAAGCTTCCCGACTCAGAGCGGGGGGGGTATACGAGCAGTACTTC.

The rearrangement uses TRBV28 and TRBJ2-7; no reliable D call. V lost 1 base and J lost 2, with 3 bases in between. In germline, CDR1 is MDHEN, CDR2 SYDVKM. CDR3 length: 12 residues. The CDR3 bases are TGTGCCAGCAGTTTATTAACCTACGAGCAGTACTTC. Protein: CASSLLTYEQYF.

This sequence joins TRBV7-9 and TRBJ2-2; D is undetermined. This CDR3 comprises 15 residues. Germline CDR1 and CDR2: SEHNR and FQNEAQ (reference sequence). The V gene lost 5 bases and the J gene lost 1 base, with 11 bases spanning the gap. In DNA, the CDR3 is TGTGCCAGCAGCCCTGTCGGCCTGAACACCGGGGAGCTGTTTTTT. Residues: CASSPVGLNTGELFF.

This clonotype appeared once. The chain employs TRBV12-2 and TRBJ2-7; the table gives TRBD2 as D, unverified against the DNA. TRBV12-2 constitutes a pseudogene. The CDR3 is 14 amino acids. CDR3: CASRQETSGYEQYF. The DNA for the CDR3 is TGTGCAAGTCGCCAAGAGACTAGCGGCTACGAGCAGTACTTC.

This chain links TRBV29-1 with TRBJ2-1; no definite D call. Trimming took 4 bases from V and 6 from J, leaving 13 bases between them. Germline CDR1 is SQVTM and CDR2 is ANQGSEA. CDR3 size: 13 residues. The CDR3 sequence: CSVVPSISNEQFF. Written as DNA, the CDR3 is TGCAGCGTTGTCCCAAGCATAAGCAATGAGCAGTTCTTC.

The count of this clonotype is one. This sequence joins TRBV7-3 and TRBJ1-1; no clear D gene. V was cut by 6 bases and J by 0 bases, with 8 bases left in between. Looked up from germline, CDR1 is SGHTA and CDR2 is FQGTGA. This CDR3 is 13 amino acids long. CDR3 nucleotide sequence: TGTGCCAGCAGTCCTCAGATGAACACTGAAGCTTTCTTT. Its translation is CASSPQMNTEAFF. Combining the CDR3 with reference TRBV7-3 and TRBJ1-1 gives the whole variable domain GAGVSQTPSNKVTEKGKYVELRCDPISGHTALYWYRQSLGQGPEFLIYFQGTGAADDSGLPNDRFFAVRPEGSVSTLKIQRTERGDSAVYLCASSPQMNTEAFFGQGTRLTVV.

V and J are TRBV6-5 and TRBJ2-1, with D tentatively TRBD1 (5 bases). The germline CDR1 and CDR2 sequences are MNHEY and SVGAGI. This CDR3 has 13 amino acids. Trimming removed 6 bases at V and 9 bases at J, with 15 bases between. The CDR3 DNA reads TGTGCCAGCAGCTCGGACACAGGCGGTGAGCAGTTCTTC. Protein product: CASSSDTGGEQFF.

This chain uses TRBV11-2 with TRBJ2-1, with 7 bases aligning to TRBD1. Germline V gene data show CDR1 as SGHAT and CDR2 as FQNNGV. There are 15 residues in the CDR3. The junction had 8 bases not matched to a gene; V was cut back by 2 bases and J by 7 bases. The CDR3 sequence: CASSLFDRERNEQFF. For the CDR3, the DNA is TGTGCCAGCAGCTTATTCGACAGGGAGAGGAATGAGCAGTTCTTC.

The chain carries TRBV10-3 and TRBJ2-7, with D uncertain. The CDR3 covers 11 residues. Germline values: CDR1 ENHRY, CDR2 SYGVKD. The V end lost 3 bases, the J end lost 4 bases, and 4 bases lay between the germline ends. CDR3 protein: CAISDGYEQYF. CDR3 in DNA: TGTGCCATCAGTGACGGGTACGAGCAGTACTTC.

This rearrangement joins TRBV7-2 to TRBJ2-5; D might be TRBD1 or TRBD2, each matching 6 bases. Trimming stripped 5 bases from V and 3 bases from J, with 25 bases between. CDR3 length equals 18 residues. CDR1 is SGHTA and CDR2 is FQGNSA in the germline V gene. The CDR3 loop reads CASSLSPFQGRFEETQYF. For the CDR3, the DNA is TGTGCCAGCAGCCTATCTCCTTTTCAGGGGAGGTTCGAAGAGACCCAGTACTTC.

The chain carries TRBV27 and TRBJ2-1, with D possibly TRBD2 on 6 matching bases. The germline CDR1 and CDR2 sequences are MNHEY and SMNVEV (reference sequence). The CDR3 is 14 amino acids. The V end lost 0 bases, the J end lost 9 bases, and 12 bases lay between the germline ends. The CDR3: CASSLSQGGGEQFF. The CDR3 DNA follows: TGTGCCAGCAGTTTATCTCAGGGAGGCGGTGAGCAGTTCTTC.

The table lists this clonotype with a count of one. The chain combines TRBV9 with TRBJ2-3; D call uncertain. In germline, CDR1 is SGDLS, CDR2 YYNGEE. V was pared by 6 bases and J by 3 bases, with 8 bases between. This CDR3 has 12 residues. CDR3 in amino acids: CASNSGTDTQYF. The CDR3 nucleotides are TGTGCCAGCAACTCGGGTACAGATACGCAGTATTTT.

The CDR3 is CASSSAGQETQYF. As DNA, the CDR3 is TGTGCCAGCAGTTCCGCGGGGCAAGAGACCCAGTACTTC. J is TRBJ2-5 and V is TRBV12-3 or TRBV12-4, with D perhaps matching TRBD2 (6 bases). V lost 4 bases to trimming and J lost 2 bases, with 8 bases between them. This CDR3 has 13 residues.

This clonotype was recorded once. The CDR3 DNA reads TGCGCCAGCAGCCAAGATCGGATGAACACTGAAGCTTTCTTT. This gives the protein CASSQDRMNTEAFF. The chain is built from TRBV4-3 and TRBJ1-1; no firm D call. CDR1 and CDR2 (germline): LGHNA, YSLEER. The V end was cut by 0 bases, the J end by 0 bases, with 5 bases between. This CDR3 contains 14 residues.

J is TRBJ2-1 and V is TRBV6-6; D may be TRBD2 (5 bases). The germline V and J ends were trimmed by 0 bases and 14 bases, with 11 bases remaining between them. The CDR3 runs to 12 residues. CDR1 MNHNY and CDR2 SVGAGI come from the germline V gene (reference sequence). The CDR3 DNA reads TGTGCCAGCAGTTACTCTGATCGGGAAGAGTTCTTC. It codes for CASSYSDREEFF.

The chain combines TRBV28 with TRBJ2-2, with 8 nucleotides matching TRBD2. Losses at the gene ends were 3 bases for V and 4 bases for J; bases not matched to a gene: 4. The CDR3 has 15 amino acids. Germline V gene data show CDR1 as MDHEN and CDR2 as SYDVKM. The CDR3 spells CASSFPAGGTGELFF. As DNA, the CDR3 is TGTGCCAGCAGTTTCCCTGCGGGAGGCACCGGGGAGCTGTTTTTT.

In the case of this clonotype: One end of the junction is discordant with germline, which a read error may explain. V gene TRBV12-3 or TRBV12-4 combines with J gene TRBJ2-1, with 7 bases aligning to TRBD2. The CDR3 is 13 amino acids. The CDR3 loop is CVSRERGPNEQFF. The CDR3 region has the DNA TGTGTCAGCAGGGAGCGGGGCCCCAATGAGCAGTTCTTC.

This sequence joins TRBV7-9 and TRBJ2-7, with 8 bases aligning to TRBD1. CDR1 and CDR2 from the germline V gene are SEHNR and FQNEAQ (reference sequence). The CDR3 spans 15 residues. The V segment lost 4 bases and the J segment 6 bases; nucleotides outside the gene matches: 11. CDR3 residues: CASSSRQGPVSEQYF. CDR3 coding DNA: TGTGCCAGCAGCTCGAGACAGGGGCCGGTGTCCGAGCAGTACTTC.

The V gene is TRBV30, the J gene TRBJ2-1; D ambiguous. With 2 bases removed from V and 8 bases from J, the gap between germline ends came to 10 bases. Germline V CDR1 and CDR2: GTSNPN, SVGIG (reference sequence). This CDR3 region has 12 residues. CDR3 protein: CAWSPSGHEQFF. CDR3 bases: TGTGCCTGGAGTCCCAGTGGCCATGAGCAGTTCTTC.

The chain employs TRBV4-3 and TRBJ2-2, with a weak D call TRBD2 (6 bases). The CDR3 is made up of 17 amino acids. Looked up from germline, CDR1 is LGHNA and CDR2 is YSLEER. The V gene lost 1 base and the J gene lost 1 base, with 13 bases spanning the gap. The CDR3 sequence is CASSQGKEGLNTGELFF. DNA of the CDR3: TGCGCCAGCAGCCAAGGAAAGGAGGGATTGAACACCGGGGAGCTGTTTTTT.